This TCR beta chain was profiled in a study of blood T cell repertoires in COVID-19. Whole-study context: COVID-19 samples from acute and convalescent phases originated in the United States, Italy and Spain.

Recovered status in Cohort 3 required two negative PCRs, clearance, or symptom resolution. The length of the CDR3 is 14 residues. With 2 bases removed from V and 5 bases from J, the gap between germline ends came to 13 bases. CDR1 is SQVTM, CDR2 ANQGSEA, per germline. As originally analysed: Amplification of reference gene primers provided the estimated nucleated cell counts. The assay was immunoSEQ multiplex PCR, and TCRdb's table has in-frame clones only and misses some. The DNA gave D and trimming, while V, J and clone size come from that table. Found here are 150,000 to 200,000 clones, over 75% of them singletons; the top ten hold around 6.1%.

The TCR was taken from a man aged 35 to 55 who had recovered from COVID-19. The chain carries TRBV29-1 and TRBJ2-1, with a weak D call TRBD2 (6 bases). Specimen: PBMCs or T cells enriched from blood (not recorded which). Here the CDR3 DNA reads TGCAGCGTTGAACGGCTAGCGCTAAACAATGAGCAGTTCTTC. Its translation is CSVERLALNNEQFF.